The rows below give T cell receptor beta chains drawn from one sample of a study of naive and memory T cell subsets. TCRdb analysed the UMI-ligation and nested PCR reads with MiXCR anew, one entry per CDR3 protein. Of approximately 21,000 distinct CDR3 sequences detected, 11% appear once; the ten largest clones hold about a sixth. Sequenced sample: central memory CD8+ T cells from blood. Source of these receptors: a human donor in good health. The CDR3 runs from the conserved cysteine through the conserved F or W. The D gene is left open where the match is weak. For some rows the clone size is stated as once, few or many, or as a class when expanded; others skip it.

J gene,clone size,V gene,D gene,CDR3 DNA,CDR3 protein
TRBJ2-1,many,TRBV5-1,TRBD1,TGCGCCAGCAGCTCGGGTCCGCGGACAGGGGTCAACAATGAGCAGTTCTTC,CASSSGPRTGVNNEQFF
TRBJ1-5,.,TRBV19,TRBD1,TGTGCCAGTAGTCCCAACAGGGGAGGGAATCAGCCCCAGCATTTT,CASSPNRGGNQPQHF
TRBJ1-3,.,TRBV9,.,TGTGCCAGCAGCGGGGGACACGGAAACACCATATATTTT,CASSGGHGNTIYF
TRBJ2-2,few,TRBV27,.,TGTGCCAGCAGTTTATCAGGAGTTTGGAGTGCCGGGGAGCTGTTTTTT,CASSLSGVWSAGELFF
TRBJ2-1,.,TRBV10-1,TRBD2,TGCGCCAGCGGCAACCTTCTCCCGGGACTAGCGGGAGGTGGGTTTGCCTACAATGAGCAGTTCTTC,CASGNLLPGLAGGGFAYNEQFF
TRBJ2-4,many,TRBV20-1,.,TGCAGTGCTAGAGAGGTTGGGGGAAACATTCAGTACTTC,CSAREVGGNIQYF
TRBJ2-1,.,TRBV28,.,TGTGCCAGCAGTATCCAACGTTTGGGTATCCATGAGCAGTTCTTC,CASSIQRLGIHEQFF
TRBJ2-3,few,TRBV7-8,.,TGTGCCAGCAGCTTAGCTTGGACAGGCACAGATACGCAGTATTTT,CASSLAWTGTDTQYF
TRBJ1-1,few,TRBV29-1,.,TGCAGCGTTGTGTTTGGGGTTGGGGGCACTGAAGCTTTCTTT,CSVVFGVGGTEAFF
TRBJ2-1,few,TRBV20-1,TRBD2,TGCAGTGCCAAGACCCCCCTAGCGGGAGTTGGGAATGAGCAGTTCTTC,CSAKTPLAGVGNEQFF
TRBJ1-5,.,TRBV27,.,TGTGCCAGCAGTTTAATGGCAGGCGTCCAGCCCCAGCATTTT,CASSLMAGVQPQHF
TRBJ2-3,few,TRBV4-1,TRBD1,TGCGCCAGCAGCGAGCGACAGGGAACAGATACGCAGTATTTT,CASSERQGTDTQYF
TRBJ1-2,.,TRBV6-2/TRBV6-3,.,TGTGCCAGCAGTTACTGGGGAGCCTCTAACTATGGCTACACCTTC,CASSYWGASNYGYTF
TRBJ2-6,few,TRBV2,.,TGTGCCAGCCGCTCTTGGGCCAACGTCCTGACTTTC,CASRSWANVLTF
TRBJ1-5,.,TRBV30,.,TGTGCCAGTAGTGTGAACGGGCGATTAGGCAATCAGCCCCAGCATTTT,CASSVNGRLGNQPQHF
TRBJ1-5,many,TRBV20-1,.,TGCAGTGCTAGAGACGGGGACCTTCTCGGGCAGCCCCAGCATTTT,CSARDGDLLGQPQHF
TRBJ1-5,medium-sized,TRBV6-2/TRBV6-3,.,TGTGCCAGCAGTTACTCTGTGGGTCATAGCAATCAGCCCCAGCATTTT,CASSYSVGHSNQPQHF
TRBJ2-3,few,TRBV20-1,TRBD2,TGCAGTGCCGGGGGGCTAGCGGGTGCAGATACGCAGTATTTT,CSAGGLAGADTQYF
TRBJ2-7,medium-sized,TRBV4-2,.,TGTGCCAGCAGCCAAGATATAGCGGCAGAGATCTACGAGCAGTACTTC,CASSQDIAAEIYEQYF
TRBJ2-5,large,TRBV6-6,.,TGTGCCAGCAGCCCAGGGGTTGGGGAGACCCAGTACTTC,CASSPGVGETQYF
TRBJ2-5,.,TRBV20-1,.,TGCAGTGCTAGAGATGGGACCCAGTACTTC,CSARDGTQYF
TRBJ2-2,few,TRBV9,TRBD1,TGTGCCAGCAGCCCAGGGGGATCCACCGGGGAGCTGTTTTTT,CASSPGGSTGELFF
TRBJ1-2,few,TRBV28,.,TGTGCCAGCAGTTTACGCCTGGCAGGGTTTGCTGGCTACACCTTC,CASSLRLAGFAGYTF
TRBJ1-5,many,TRBV4-2,.,TGTGCCAGCAGCCAAGTAACCGGGGGGGATCAGCCCCAGCATTTT,CASSQVTGGDQPQHF
TRBJ1-4,many,TRBV9,.,TGTGCCAGCAGCGCTCGGCAGGGGAGGGAAAAACTGTTTTTT,CASSARQGREKLFF
TRBJ2-2,.,TRBV6-5,TRBD2,TGTGCCAGCAGTTACTCAGGGACTAGCGGGGGAAACACCGGGGAGCTGTTTTTT,CASSYSGTSGGNTGELFF
TRBJ2-5,few,TRBV7-2,.,TGTGCCAGCAGCTTTAGGCGGGGTCGGGAGACCCAGTACTTC,CASSFRRGRETQYF
TRBJ2-3,many,TRBV28,.,TGTGCCAGCAGTTTAGTCTTTCGGCGTCGGGAAGAACCCATGCCCACAGATACGCAGTATTTT,CASSLVFRRREEPMPTDTQYF
TRBJ2-3,few,TRBV4-1,.,TGCGCCAGCAGCCAAGTGGAGGGCACAGATACGCAGTATTTT,CASSQVEGTDTQYF
TRBJ2-5,many,TRBV19,TRBD1,TGTGCCAGTAGTGCCGGGACAGGGCGGCGAGAGACCCAGTACTTC,CASSAGTGRRETQYF
TRBJ2-1,many,TRBV6-1,TRBD2,TGTGCCAGCAGGGGACTAGCGGGAGACAATGAGCAGTTCTTC,CASRGLAGDNEQFF
TRBJ2-4,.,TRBV19,.,TGTGCCAGTAGTATAGATCTCGACAACTTACAGACGTTAGCCAAAAACATTCAGTACTTC,CASSIDLDNLQTLAKNIQYF
TRBJ2-3,.,TRBV27,.,TGTGCCAGCAGTCAGAAGGATATCACAGATACGCAGTATTTT,CASSQKDITDTQYF
TRBJ2-1,.,TRBV3-1,.,TGTGCCAGCAGCCAAGTTTTTTTCGGGAATGAGCAGTTCTTC,CASSQVFFGNEQFF
TRBJ1-1,few,TRBV15,.,TGTGCCACCAGCGGAGGACAGTTGAACACTGAAGCTTTCTTT,CATSGGQLNTEAFF
TRBJ2-7,many,TRBV30,.,TGTGCCTGGACGTCCCGACAGTTCTCCTACGAGCAGTACTTC,CAWTSRQFSYEQYF
TRBJ2-7,.,TRBV7-9,TRBD2,TGTGCCAGCAGCCTACCCCTTAGCGGGAGTTCCCACGAGCAGTACTTC,CASSLPLSGSSHEQYF
TRBJ2-3,.,TRBV4-3,TRBD1,TGCGCCAGCAGCCAGAGCGCCGGGACAGGGGGTAAAAATACGCAGTATTTT,CASSQSAGTGGKNTQYF
TRBJ1-1,many,TRBV24-1,TRBD1,TGTGCCACCAGTGATTATACAGGGGGAATTAATAACACTGAAGCTTTCTTT,CATSDYTGGINNTEAFF
TRBJ2-7,many,TRBV6-9,.,TGTGCCAGCAGTTCACCCCCCTACGAGCAGTACTTC,CASSSPPYEQYF
TRBJ2-7,many,TRBV21-1,.,TGTGCCAGCAGCAACCGGGACAGGGCGAACGAGCAGTACTTC,CASSNRDRANEQYF
TRBJ2-5,.,TRBV6-4,.,TGTGCCAGCAGTGACGCACCCGGCGCGGAGACCCAGTACTTC,CASSDAPGAETQYF
TRBJ1-5,medium-sized,TRBV9,.,TGTGCCAGCAGCGTAGACGGCGGAGGTCAGCCCCAGCATTTT,CASSVDGGGQPQHF
TRBJ2-1,.,TRBV20-1,TRBD1,TGCAGTGAAAAAAACCAGGGGGCGATTTTCTATGAGCAGTTCTTC,CSEKNQGAIFYEQFF
TRBJ1-3,many,TRBV7-8,.,TGTGCCAGCACCAACTCGCTAGCAGGGGCTGGAAACACCATATATTTT,CASTNSLAGAGNTIYF
TRBJ2-1,.,TRBV7-6,.,TGTGCCAGCAGCTTAATTGATGCGGGAGAGCAGTTCTTC,CASSLIDAGEQFF
TRBJ1-1,.,TRBV28,.,TGTGCCAGCAGCCCTATTCCGGGACAAGAAGCTTTCTTT,CASSPIPGQEAFF
TRBJ2-7,many,TRBV5-4,.,TGTGCCAGCAGCCTGGGGCGGAGCTCCTACGAGCAGTACTTC,CASSLGRSSYEQYF
TRBJ2-3,few,TRBV7-8,TRBD1,TGTGCCAGCAGCGGCGATACACAGGGGGTGCCTAGCACAGATACGCAGTATTTT,CASSGDTQGVPSTDTQYF
TRBJ2-7,many,TRBV6-6,.,TGTGCCAGCAGCTCTCAGGGGGGAAACTACGAGCAGTACTTC,CASSSQGGNYEQYF
TRBJ2-7,many,TRBV4-3,.,TGCGCCAGCAGCCAAGATCTTGGCTACGAGCAGTACTTC,CASSQDLGYEQYF
TRBJ2-3,large,TRBV4-3,TRBD2,TGCGCCAGCAGCCAAAGACATGGCGGGAGGGCGGGGGATACGCAGTATTTT,CASSQRHGGRAGDTQYF
TRBJ2-2,.,TRBV4-1,TRBD2,TGCGCCAGCAGCCAAGAGGCTAGCGGAGGAACTCACGGGGAGCTGTTTTTT,CASSQEASGGTHGELFF
TRBJ2-4,many,TRBV7-8,.,TGTGCCAGCAGTCAGCCGCTAGCCAAAAACATTCAGTACTTC,CASSQPLAKNIQYF
TRBJ1-4,many,TRBV6-6,.,TGTGCCAGCAGGGAGATAGCAACTAATGAAAAACTGTTTTTT,CASREIATNEKLFF
TRBJ1-2,many,TRBV6-2/TRBV6-3,.,TGTGCCAGCAGTATCCCTTGGTGGGGTCGTGGCTACACCTTC,CASSIPWWGRGYTF
TRBJ2-2,.,TRBV7-8,TRBD2,TGTGCCAGCAGCTTAGCGCGGGCTAGCGGGCCTAACACCGGGGAGCTGTTTTTT,CASSLARASGPNTGELFF
TRBJ2-4,.,TRBV4-3,.,TGCGCCAGCAGCCAAGATAAGGGTTATCAGGGGGGGAAAAACATTCAGTACTTC,CASSQDKGYQGGKNIQYF